The sequence of this TCR beta chain was determined in a study of neoadjuvant anti-PD-1 for oral cavity cancer. The germline CDR1 and CDR2 sequences are MGHRA and YSYEKL. The CDR3 is made up of 14 amino acids. Trimming removed 4 bases at V and 6 bases at J, with 13 bases between. Some clones are missing from TCRdb's copy, which holds only in-frame ones; the method was immunoSEQ multiplex PCR. Of about 72,000 clones in the sample, about 85% were seen once. Described time point: after neoadjuvant nivolumab, at surgical resection. The J gene is TRBJ1-5, the V gene TRBV4-1; maybe TRBD1 (6 bases). The specimen comprised PBMCs, sampled after nivolumab (anti-PD-1) treatment. The clonotype originates from a person aged 40 to 85 with oral cavity squamous cell carcinoma. In nucleotides, the CDR3 is TGCGCCAGCAGCCTCTCCACGGGGGCTCAGCCCCAGCATTTT. It translates to CASSLSTGAQPQHF.